Listed below are T cell receptor beta chains from one sample, sequenced in a study of cytotoxic CD8 clonotypes in ibrutinib-treated CLL. Clones were read by immunoSEQ multiplex PCR, and TCRdb kept only the in-frame ones, dropping some. The sample shows some 200,000 clones, roughly 79% of them seen only once. Sequencing was performed on PBMCs, taken after 12 months of ibrutinib treatment. These receptors originate from a human donor with chronic lymphocytic leukemia. Both conserved end residues are part of each CDR3. A D gene is named only where the DNA matches it firmly. The listing skips clone size in some rows; elsewhere it reads once, few, many or a size class.

V	D	size	J	DNA	CDR3
TRBV7-2	-	few	TRBJ1-4	TGTGCCAGCAGCCTCTATGTCGGTATGGGAGAAAAACTGTTTTTT	CASSLYVGMGEKLFF
TRBV5-6	-	-	TRBJ2-1	TGTGCCAGCAGCTTGGATTTCTCCCAGGGGAGTGAGCAGTTCTTC	CASSLDFSQGSEQFF
TRBV11-1	-	-	TRBJ2-2	TGTGCCAGCAGCCCCTTAACCGGGACAAATCTTGTCGGGGAGCTGTTTTTT	CASSPLTGTNLVGELFF
TRBV4-2	TRBD2	few	TRBJ2-7	TGTGCCAGCAGCTTTATGTCTAGCGGGAACTACGAGCAGTACTTC	CASSFMSSGNYEQYF
TRBV10-2	-	-	TRBJ2-5	TGCGCCAGCAGGGAGGGGGGACGAGAGACCCAGTACTTC	CASREGGRETQYF
TRBV7-9	-	-	TRBJ1-1	TGTGCCAGCAGCTGGGGGAGCGGGGCGGAGACTGAAGCTTTCTTT	CASSWGSGAETEAFF
TRBV7-8	-	-	TRBJ1-2	TGTGCCAGCAGCATAAAGAGGGTAGGCTATGGCTACACCTTC	CASSIKRVGYGYTF
TRBV28	TRBD1	-	TRBJ1-5	TGTGCCAGCAGTTTATGGGGGTCGGGGACAGGGGGACATCAGCCCCAGCATTTT	CASSLWGSGTGGHQPQHF
TRBV7-9	-	-	TRBJ2-1	TGTGCCAGCCTGAGAGCGCTTAACAATGAGCAGTTCTTC	CASLRALNNEQFF
TRBV10-3	-	-	TRBJ1-2	TGTGCCATCAGTGAAGAACTGAACTATGGCTACACCTTC	CAISEELNYGYTF
TRBV18	-	-	TRBJ2-2	TGTGCCAGCTCACCCATCGGTTTCGCGAACACCGGGGAGCTGTTTTTT	CASSPIGFANTGELFF
TRBV19	-	-	TRBJ1-3	TGTGCCACCGAAAACTACTCTGGAAACACCATATATTTT	CATENYSGNTIYF
TRBV5-1	-	-	TRBJ1-2	TGCGCCAGCAGCTTGGCCCACACAGCATACTATGGCTACACCTTC	CASSLAHTAYYGYTF
TRBV4-2	-	-	TRBJ1-5	TGTGCCAGCAGCCAGCGGCAGGGTGATCAGCCCCAGCATTTT	CASSQRQGDQPQHF
TRBV9	TRBD2	-	TRBJ2-7	TGTGCCAGCAGCCCGGGGAGGGGCGAGGGCTCCTACGAGCAGTACTTC	CASSPGRGEGSYEQYF
TRBV18	TRBD2	-	TRBJ2-1	TGTGCCAGCTCACGGGGGACACCCGGACTAGCGGGAGCTAATGAGCAGTTCTTC	CASSRGTPGLAGANEQFF
TRBV5-4	TRBD1	-	TRBJ1-4	TGTGCCAGCAGCCTTACCAACACAGGGGACGAAAATGAAAAACTGTTTTTT	CASSLTNTGDENEKLFF
TRBV27	-	-	TRBJ2-5	TGTGCCAGCAGTAGTGGGGGCAACGGAGAGACCCAGTACTTC	CASSSGGNGETQYF
TRBV28	-	-	TRBJ1-1	TGTGCCAGCAGTTCGAACTGGGGGATTCGGGACACTGAAGCTTTCTTT	CASSSNWGIRDTEAFF
TRBV4-1	-	-	TRBJ2-2	TGCGCCAGCAGCCAAGTCGGACAGAACACCGGGGAGCTGTTTTTT	CASSQVGQNTGELFF
TRBV7-7	-	-	TRBJ2-1	TGTGCTAGCAGCTTAGATACCTACAATGAGCAGTTCTTC	CASSLDTYNEQFF
TRBV4-1	-	-	TRBJ2-7	TGCGCCAGCAGCCAAGAACGCCGGGGAGGCGAGCAGTACTTC	CASSQERRGGEQYF
TRBV11-3	TRBD1	-	TRBJ1-6	TGTGCCAGCAGCCGAACGACAGGGGGGAATTCACCCCTCCACTTT	CASSRTTGGNSPLHF
TRBV5-1	TRBD1	-	TRBJ1-2	TGCGCCAGCAGCTTGGAGGGGACAGGGCCCTATGGCTACACCTTC	CASSLEGTGPYGYTF
TRBV2	-	few	TRBJ1-2	TGTGCCAGCATCCCGGGACGGTTCTATGGCTACACCTTC	CASIPGRFYGYTF
TRBV11-2	TRBD1	-	TRBJ1-2	TGTGCCAGCAGCTTCGGTGGGGGACAGGGCTATGGCTACACCTTC	CASSFGGGQGYGYTF
TRBV9	TRBD2	few	TRBJ2-7	TGTGCCAGCAGCGTCCAAGGAGCGGGGTTCTACGAGCAGTACTTC	CASSVQGAGFYEQYF
TRBV5-6	-	-	TRBJ2-7	TGTGCCAGCAGCCCTCGGGAGAGTCCCTACGAGCAGTACTTC	CASSPRESPYEQYF
TRBV5-1	-	-	TRBJ1-1	TGCGCCAGCAGCTTGGGAGGGAACACTGAAGCTTTCTTT	CASSLGGNTEAFF
TRBV27	-	few	TRBJ1-2	TGTGCCAGCAGTTTCAAGTCCGGGACAACCCTCAGCTATGGCTACACCTTC	CASSFKSGTTLSYGYTF
TRBV6-1	-	-	TRBJ1-2	TGTGCCAGCAGTGAAGCTGGGCCAGGCAGAGGCTACACCTTC	CASSEAGPGRGYTF
TRBV15	-	-	TRBJ1-2	TGTGCCACCAGCAGGGACTTGCAGGGGCCCTATGGCTACACCTTC	CATSRDLQGPYGYTF
TRBV9	-	-	TRBJ2-5	TGTGCCAGCAGCCCAGAAGCAGCGTACCAAGAGACCCAGTACTTC	CASSPEAAYQETQYF
TRBV9	-	few	TRBJ2-2	TGTGCCAGCAGCGTATACCTGGCGACCGGGGAGCTGTTTTTT	CASSVYLATGELFF
TRBV27	TRBD2	-	TRBJ2-6	TGTGCCAGCAGTTTATTCGCGGGAGTTACCCTCGGAGTCCTGACTTTC	CASSLFAGVTLGVLTF
TRBV29-1	-	-	TRBJ1-3	TGCAGCGTTGTGTCGTTTCTCGGAAACACCATATATTTT	CSVVSFLGNTIYF
TRBV7-6	-	-	TRBJ1-1	TGTGCCAGCAGCTTAGTAATAGGGGTAGACGCTTTCTTT	CASSLVIGVDAFF
TRBV18	-	few	TRBJ1-4	TGTGCCAGCTCACCTAGGAGCGGCAATGAAAAACTGTTTTTT	CASSPRSGNEKLFF
TRBV5-4	TRBD2	-	TRBJ2-1	TGTGCCAGCAGCTTTCAACCGAGCGGGAGGCCATACAATGAGCAGTTCTTC	CASSFQPSGRPYNEQFF
TRBV6-5	TRBD1	-	TRBJ1-1	TGTGCCAGCAGTCCTAGGGACAGGGAGGTCACTGAAGCTTTCTTT	CASSPRDREVTEAFF
TRBV7-9	-	once	TRBJ1-6	TGTGCCAGCAGCTTTCTCGGGACGGCAAATTCACCCCTCCACTTT	CASSFLGTANSPLHF
TRBV30	-	-	TRBJ2-1	TGTGCCTGGAGTGTACAGTTGGGCAATGAGCAGTTCTTC	CAWSVQLGNEQFF
TRBV5-4	-	-	TRBJ2-7	TGTGCCAGCAGCTTGGCCGGGACCGGGGCCTACGAGCAGTACTTC	CASSLAGTGAYEQYF
TRBV5-1	-	-	TRBJ2-5	TGCGCCAGCAGCTTGGAACAGTCAGAGACCCAGTACTTC	CASSLEQSETQYF
TRBV4-2	-	-	TRBJ2-5	TGTGCCAGCAGCCAAGATGCTGGAAAAGAGACCCAGTACTTC	CASSQDAGKETQYF
TRBV7-9	TRBD1	few	TRBJ2-7	TGTGCCAGCAGCCCCACAGGGGGCACCCGTTACGAGCAGTACTTC	CASSPTGGTRYEQYF
TRBV7-9	-	-	TRBJ2-1	TGTGCCAGCAGCATAAGAGCGCAGGGGTTCTCCTACAATGAGCAGTTCTTC	CASSIRAQGFSYNEQFF
TRBV5-1	TRBD1	few	TRBJ2-1	TGCGCCAGCAGCATACCCGGGACAGGGGGCAGTGAGCAGTTCTTC	CASSIPGTGGSEQFF